This T cell receptor beta chain emerged from a study of CD8+ T cells in alopecia areata. Study-level information: Treatment comprised oral tofacitinib, 5 to 10 mg twice daily, in treated patients. A 6-month off-drug phase came after tofacitinib, which had lasted 6 to 18 months.

The sequencing template was cDNA reverse transcribed from extracted RNA. The repertoire was sequenced with immunoSEQ multiplex PCR; TCRdb's copy has only in-frame clones and lacks some. The sample consists of 150,000 to 200,000 clones, approximately 49% of them appearing once. Whole-study findings and limits: It was observed that many expanded lesional clones persisted in scalp and blood during tofacitinib. Scalp clonality, along with expanded CD8+ clones among the top 100, was significantly decreased by tofacitinib.

Treatment specified: oral pan-JAK inhibitor, 5-10 mg twice daily. Germline V gene data show CDR1 as SGHDT and CDR2 as YYEEEE. V was clipped by 1 base and J by 5 bases, with 7 bases between them. The CDR3 covers 13 residues. About this clone itself: Its antigen is as yet unknown.

The receptor comes from a human donor with alopecia areata. This sequence joins TRBV5-6 and TRBJ2-1; unclear D gene. The starting material was CD8+ T cells sorted from blood, obtained around week 54, from a patient treated with tofacitinib. CDR3: CASSLRLHNEQFF. DNA for the CDR3: TGTGCCAGCAGCTTGAGGCTACACAATGAGCAGTTCTTC.